Each of the 9 T cell receptor beta chains below was sequenced from the same sample in a study of shared clonotypes between healthy human individuals (dated by TCRdb to the early 2020s). Preparation of the library involved the immunoSEQ multiplex PCR assay. TCRdb limited this immuneACCESS table to in-frame rearrangements with V and J called. A share of clones is missing; checked studies link under half to unresolved V genes, and the rest is unexplained. For this sample the table gives about 2.2 million clones, of which just over 90% were detected only once. The ten largest clones add up to around 1.7% of the sample. For the CD8 naive samples, CD45RO-negative cells were positively selected for CCR7, yielding a CD45RA+CCR7+ population from which TemRA cells were excluded. Sequencing input: naive CD8+ T cells from PBMCs. The sample's cell subset or site label is to be understood as: CD45RA+CCR7+. All receptors come from a man younger than 35 in good health. Some clones in this sample may be carry-over from other donors' samples.

The chain is built from TRBV4-3 and TRBJ2-7, with 8 bases matching TRBD2. Germline trimming cut 3 bases from V and 4 bases from J; bases unmatched to any gene: 8. Germline CDR1 and CDR2: LGHNA and YSLEER. This CDR3 is built from 15 residues. The CDR3 loop reads CASSQLLAETYEQYF. The CDR3, as DNA: TGCGCCAGCAGCCAGCTACTAGCGGAGACTTACGAGCAGTACTTC.

This chain uses TRBV27 with TRBJ2-1; TRBD2 matches 11 bases. With 6 bases clipped from V and 7 bases from J, the junction kept 14 bases outside the gene matches. The CDR3 spans 17 residues. Germline loops: CDR1 MNHEY, CDR2 SMNVEV (reference sequence). This CDR3 reads CASRREASGRTWNEQFF. The DNA for the CDR3 is TGTGCCAGCAGGAGAGAGGCTAGCGGGAGGACCTGGAATGAGCAGTTCTTC.

This clone was seen just once. The chain joins TRBV5-1 to TRBJ2-7, with D unclear. The germline CDR1 and CDR2 sequences are SGHRS and YFSETQ. The ends were cut back, 4 bases at V and 2 bases at J, with 10 bases in the middle. The CDR3 loop spans 13 amino acids. In DNA form, the CDR3 reads TGCGCCAGCAGCCCAAGTACTGCCTACGAGCAGTACTTC. Its translation: CASSPSTAYEQYF.

CDR3 amino acids: CAISRENLEQYF. CDR3 sequence (DNA): TGTGCCATCAGCAGGGAAAATCTCGAGCAGTACTTC. This chain uses TRBV10-3 with TRBJ2-7; weak D call: TRBD1 (5 bases). The germline V gene has CDR1 ENHRY and CDR2 SYGVKD. The V end lost 6 bases, the J end lost 6 bases, and 12 bases lay between the germline ends. This CDR3 has 12 amino acids.

The rearrangement links TRBV9 to TRBJ2-7, with D perhaps TRBD2 (5 bases). The CDR3 loop spans 15 amino acids. V gave up 6 bases and J gave up 3 bases, with 19 bases separating them. The germline gives CDR1 SGDLS, CDR2 YYNGEE. The CDR3 spells CASNPSPEGYYEQYF. DNA of the CDR3: TGTGCCAGCAACCCCTCCCCAGAGGGATACTACGAGCAGTACTTC.

The rearrangement uses TRBV6-6 and TRBJ1-1; D remains unclear. Germline CDR1 MNHNY, CDR2 SVGAGI (reference sequence). With 1 base removed from V and 1 base from J, the gap between germline ends came to 7 bases. This CDR3 region has 14 residues. Written as DNA, the CDR3 is TGTGCCAGCAGTTACTTGGCCAGGAACACTGAAGCTTTCTTT. Protein product: CASSYLARNTEAFF.

V gene TRBV4-2 combines with J gene TRBJ2-7; D may be TRBD2 (5 bases). The length of the CDR3 is 13 residues. CDR1 is LGHNA and CDR2 is YNFKEQ in the germline V gene. Trimming shortened V by 0 bases and J by 8 bases, and 11 bases separated the two germline ends. CDR3 residues: CASSQDREPKQYF. The CDR3, as DNA: TGTGCCAGCAGCCAAGATAGGGAGCCTAAGCAGTACTTC.

J is TRBJ2-7 and V is TRBV15, with 13 nucleotides matching TRBD2. J lost 4 bases, V lost 1 base, and 1 base had no gene match. CDR3 length equals 15 residues. Germline V lookup: CDR1 LNHNV, CDR2 YYDKDF (reference sequence). The CDR3 loop is CATSRGTSGGYEQYF. The CDR3 DNA follows: TGTGCCACCAGCAGAGGGACTAGCGGGGGTTACGAGCAGTACTTC. Full variable domain (outside the CDR3, taken from reference TRBV15 and TRBJ2-7): DAMVIQNPRYQVTQFGKPVTLSCSQTLNHNVMYWYQQKSSQAPKLLFHYYDKDFNNEADTPDNFQSRRPNTSFCFLDIRSPGLGDTAMYLCATSRGTSGGYEQYFGPGTRLTVT.

The rearrangement uses TRBV27 and TRBJ2-7; D might be TRBD1 (6 bases). Germline V gene lookup returns CDR1 MNHEY and CDR2 SMNVEV (reference sequence). This CDR3 is 13 amino acids long. The V and J ends lost 6 bases and 3 bases respectively, with 12 bases between them. CDR3 nucleotides: TGTGCCAGCAGCCGGACAGTGCGCTACGAGCAGTACTTC. Its protein product is CASSRTVRYEQYF.